Described below is a single T cell receptor (beta chain) sequence and its context. Its specificity is unknown. This entry belongs to a study of CD8+ T cells in alopecia areata. Findings of the study overall: Sequenced scalp T cells also include alphabeta T cells resident in normal skin.

The germline gives CDR1 GTSNPN, CDR2 SVGIG (reference sequence). The CDR3 extends over 14 amino acids. V was clipped by 2 bases and J by 2 bases, with 12 bases between them. As for treatment: oral pan-JAK inhibitor, 5-10 mg twice daily. Both peripheral blood and punch biopsies of lesional scalp skin were obtained from patients who had alopecia areata. Sequencing templates came from extracted RNA that was reverse transcribed into cDNA. This table comes from immunoSEQ multiplex PCR, and its TCRdb copy is limited to in-frame clones, with some not included. The table has around 180,000 clones, about 65% seen once.

The chain joins TRBV30 to TRBJ1-2; perhaps TRBD1 as D (5 bases). The receptor's source is a human donor with alopecia areata. This sample comprised CD4+ T cells sorted from blood, obtained at week 49, from a patient treated with tofacitinib. The CDR3 sequence: CAWSPLWGNYGYTF. For the CDR3, the DNA is TGTGCCTGGAGTCCTCTCTGGGGGAACTATGGCTACACCTTC.